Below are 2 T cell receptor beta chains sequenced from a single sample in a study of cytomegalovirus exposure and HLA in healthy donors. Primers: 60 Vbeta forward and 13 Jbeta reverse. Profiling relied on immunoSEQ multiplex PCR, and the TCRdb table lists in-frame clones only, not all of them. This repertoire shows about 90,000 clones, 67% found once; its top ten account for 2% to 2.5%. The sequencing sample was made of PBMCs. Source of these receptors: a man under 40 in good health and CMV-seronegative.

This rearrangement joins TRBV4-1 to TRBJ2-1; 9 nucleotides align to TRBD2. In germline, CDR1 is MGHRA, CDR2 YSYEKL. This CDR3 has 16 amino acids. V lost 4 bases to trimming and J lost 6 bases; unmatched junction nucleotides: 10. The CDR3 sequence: CASSPPTSGISNEQFF. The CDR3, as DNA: TGCGCCAGCAGCCCCCCGACTAGCGGAATTTCCAATGAGCAGTTCTTC.

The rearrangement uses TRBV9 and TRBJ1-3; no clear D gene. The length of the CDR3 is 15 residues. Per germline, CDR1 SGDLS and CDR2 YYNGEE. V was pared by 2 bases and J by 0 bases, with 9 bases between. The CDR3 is CASSVGDYSGNTIYF. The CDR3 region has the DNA TGTGCCAGCAGCGTGGGCGACTACTCTGGAAACACCATATATTTT.